A single sample is the source of the 18 T cell receptor beta chains below, sequenced in a study of blood T cell repertoires in COVID-19. Measured with immunoSEQ multiplex PCR; TCRdb has only the in-frame clones, and not every one. This sample has roughly 260,000 clones, with 82% found just once. The sequenced sample consisted of peripheral blood. These receptors were collected from a woman aged 18-30 years with acute or convalescent COVID-19.

The rearrangement links TRBV2 to TRBJ1-2; D is ambiguous. The CDR3 totals 14 residues. Germline V gives CDR1 SNHLY, CDR2 FYNNEI. Trimming stripped 7 bases from V and 5 bases from J, with 17 bases between. CDR3 region: CASKGWSLRYGYTF. The CDR3 DNA is TGTGCCAGCAAAGGATGGAGCCTAAGGTATGGCTACACCTTC.

The V call is TRBV5-4, the J call TRBJ2-7; D is possibly TRBD1 (6 bases). From germline, CDR1 is SGHNT and CDR2 YYREEE (reference sequence). The CDR3 totals 12 residues. V was clipped by 5 bases and J by 6 bases, with 12 bases between them. DNA of the CDR3: TGTGCCAGCAGTGAAGGGGGATCCGAGCAGTACTTC. The encoded protein is CASSEGGSEQYF.

This chain uses TRBV19 with TRBJ2-1; 9 bases match TRBD2. The ends lost 3 bases at V and 7 bases at J; junction bases unmatched: 7. The V gene's germline CDR1 is LNHDA and CDR2 SQIVND (reference sequence). CDR3 length equals 15 residues. Here the CDR3 DNA reads TGTGCCAGTAGTATCGAACTAGCGGGTTCTAATGAGCAGTTCTTC. Translating it yields CASSIELAGSNEQFF.

The gene calls are TRBV19 and TRBJ2-7; 10 positions match TRBD2. The CDR3 runs to 15 residues. With V trimmed by 6 bases and J by 2 bases, 7 bases remained unmatched. Germline V gives CDR1 LNHDA, CDR2 SQIVND (reference sequence). The CDR3 DNA sequence: TGTGCCAGTAGGACGAGGACTAGCGGTACCTACGAGCAGTACTTC. Encoded protein: CASRTRTSGTYEQYF.

This chain connects TRBV19 to TRBJ1-2; D perhaps matches TRBD1 (5 bases). This CDR3 has 12 amino acids. The V gene lost 6 bases and the J gene lost 8 bases, with 13 bases spanning the gap. Per the germline V gene, CDR1 is LNHDA and CDR2 is SQIVND (reference sequence). CDR3 DNA: TGTGCCAGTAGGTTACAGGTGGGAGGCTACACCTTC. Its translation: CASRLQVGGYTF.

V and J are TRBV7-9 and TRBJ1-2, with 10 nucleotides matching TRBD1. The CDR3 extends over 16 amino acids. Germline loops: CDR1 SEHNR, CDR2 FQNEAQ (reference sequence). Losses at the gene ends were 1 base for V and 5 bases for J; bases not matched to a gene: 7. The CDR3 coding sequence is TGTGCCAGCAGCTTAGGACAGGGGGCTTCAGGGTATGGCTACACCTTC. As protein: CASSLGQGASGYGYTF.

The chain employs TRBV30 and TRBJ1-2, with a weak D call TRBD1 (5 bases). Trimming took off 0 bases at V and 3 bases at J, with 11 bases between the two ends. The germline CDR1 and CDR2 sequences are GTSNPN and SVGIG (reference sequence). The length of the CDR3 is 14 residues. CDR3: CAWSVGGADYGYTF. The CDR3 DNA follows: TGTGCCTGGAGTGTAGGAGGGGCAGACTATGGCTACACCTTC. The full variable domain, with the rest looked up from reference TRBV30 and TRBJ1-2, is SQTIHQWPATLVQPVGSPLSLECTVEGTSNPNLYWYRQAAGRGLQLLFYSVGIGQISSEVPQNLSASRPQDRQFILSSKKLLLSDSGFYLCAWSVGGADYGYTFGSGTRLTVV.

The rearrangement links TRBV30 to TRBJ2-7, with 8 bases that match TRBD2. V lost 0 bases, J lost 3 bases, and 4 bases stayed unmatched. This CDR3 has 14 residues. Looked up from germline, CDR1 is GTSNPN and CDR2 is SVGIG (reference sequence). CDR3 loop: CAWSVPGGFYEQYF. CDR3 sequence (DNA): TGTGCCTGGAGTGTCCCGGGAGGGTTCTACGAGCAGTACTTC. The full variable domain, its missing parts supplied by reference TRBV30 and TRBJ2-7, is SQTIHQWPATLVQPVGSPLSLECTVEGTSNPNLYWYRQAAGRGLQLLFYSVGIGQISSEVPQNLSASRPQDRQFILSSKKLLLSDSGFYLCAWSVPGGFYEQYFGPGTRLTVT.

The J gene is TRBJ1-4, the V gene TRBV27; 7 bases map to TRBD1. From germline, CDR1 is MNHEY and CDR2 SMNVEV (reference sequence). The CDR3 loop spans 16 amino acids. With 4 bases clipped from V and 5 bases from J, the junction kept 10 bases outside the gene matches. The CDR3 is CASSSRTPTGNEKLFF. Here the CDR3 DNA reads TGTGCCAGCAGTTCCCGTACCCCGACAGGGAATGAAAAACTGTTTTTT.

This clone was seen only once. The chain has TRBV12-5 and TRBJ1-6, with 11 bases identical to TRBD1. This CDR3 spans 15 amino acids. The J segment lost 7 bases and the V segment lost 6 bases, leaving 5 bases of the junction unmatched. The germline gives CDR1 LGHNT, CDR2 FRNRAP. The CDR3 bases are TGTGCTAGTGGGGGGACAGGGGGTCTGAATTCACCCCTCCACTTT. Amino acids: CASGGTGGLNSPLHF.

The J gene is TRBJ2-5, the V gene TRBV13, with TRBD2 matching over 12 bases. Germline V gene sequence: CDR1 PRHDT, CDR2 FYEKMQ (reference sequence). The CDR3 runs 16 residues. V dropped 5 bases and J dropped 4; count of bases not matched to a gene: 8. DNA for the CDR3: TGTGCCAGCAGCCCGGCCCCGGGACTAGCGGGAGAGACCCAGTACTTC. Translating gives CASSPAPGLAGETQYF.

The chain uses TRBV15 and TRBJ1-2; 9 bases fit TRBD1. After removal of 1 base from V and 7 bases from J, the junction contained 10 bases not matched to a gene. The CDR3 extends over 16 amino acids. Germline V gene sequence: CDR1 LNHNV, CDR2 YYDKDF (reference sequence). CDR3 loop: CATSRVGQGTARGYTF. The CDR3 nucleotides are TGTGCCACCAGCAGAGTTGGACAGGGGACAGCTCGTGGCTACACCTTC.

This clone is medium-sized by share. J is TRBJ1-5 and V is TRBV19, with TRBD1 matching over 8 bases. The germline gives CDR1 LNHDA, CDR2 SQIVND (reference sequence). The J segment lost 4 bases and the V segment lost 11 bases, leaving 13 bases of the junction unmatched. This CDR3 contains 15 residues. The CDR3 loop is CALGGQGAPNQPQHF. CDR3 DNA: TGTGCCCTGGGTGGGCAGGGGGCCCCTAATCAGCCCCAGCATTTT.

V usage is TRBV29-1 and J usage is TRBJ1-1; 12 nucleotides match TRBD1. Trimming at V came to 5 bases and at J to 5 bases, leaving 3 bases not matched to a gene. This CDR3 is 13 amino acids long. Germline CDR1 and CDR2: SQVTM and ANQGSEA. The CDR3 loop reads CSVWDRGPTEAFF. CDR3 coding DNA: TGCAGCGTTTGGGACAGGGGGCCGACTGAAGCTTTCTTT.

The chain carries TRBV5-1 and TRBJ2-5; 10 bases are a match to TRBD1. There are 12 residues in the CDR3. Germline V gene lookup returns CDR1 SGHRS and CDR2 YFSETQ. J was trimmed by 7 bases and V by 5 bases; bases with no gene match: 2. CDR3 loop: CASSRDRGTQYF. CDR3 bases: TGCGCCAGCAGTCGGGACAGGGGGACCCAGTACTTC.

To note about this clone: The same CDR3 can be traced to other DNA sequences in this sample. The chain employs TRBV19 and TRBJ1-5, with 9 bases fitting TRBD1. This CDR3 is built from 14 residues. V trimming: 4 bases; J trimming: 2 bases; junction bases outside the gene matches: 0. The germline CDR1 and CDR2 sequences are LNHDA and SQIVND (reference sequence). The CDR3 reads CASSRTGGNQPQHF. CDR3 coding DNA: TGTGCCAGTAGTAGGACAGGGGGCAATCAGCCCCAGCATTTT.

This clone showed up just a few times. The rearrangement links TRBV19 to TRBJ1-3; the D is unclear. Deletions cut 5 bases from V and 0 bases from J, with 14 bases between. The CDR3 has 16 residues. In germline, CDR1 is LNHDA, CDR2 SQIVND (reference sequence). CDR3 nucleotides: TGTGCCAGTAGTGCCTCTCTCCTAAGCTCTGGAAACACCATATATTTT. This encodes CASSASLLSSGNTIYF. The full variable domain, its missing parts supplied by reference TRBV19 and TRBJ1-3, is DGGITQSPKYLFRKEGQNVTLSCEQNLNHDAMYWYRQDPGQGLRLIYYSQIVNDFQKGDIAEGYSVSREKKESFPLTVTSAQKNPTAFYLCASSASLLSSGNTIYFGEGSWLTVV.

This chain uses TRBV28 with TRBJ2-7; the match to TRBD2 covers 7 bases. Germline values: CDR1 MDHEN, CDR2 SYDVKM. V was pared by 5 bases and J by 0 bases, with 7 bases of the junction left unmatched. This CDR3 is 15 amino acids long. CDR3 amino acids: CASSLTSASSYEQYF. For the CDR3, the DNA is TGTGCCAGCAGTCTTACTAGCGCATCCTCCTACGAGCAGTACTTC.